This entry describes one T cell receptor beta chain. Since the CDR3 does not end with the conserved phenylalanine or tryptophan, this likely comes from a read error. The sample is drawn from a study of tumor-infiltrating lymphocytes in primary liver carcinoma. The approximately 17-34 mg bulk tissue piece was not sorted before simultaneous RNA and DNA extraction. cDNA specific to TCR beta was made from approximately 500 ng of total RNA, with a constant-region primer employed for priming. The TCR beta library was amplified through three nested multiplex PCR rounds in a modified ARM-PCR procedure. PCR rounds one and two used TRBV1-TRBV30 forward primers with a C-beta reverse primer for approximately 11 cycles each. In TCRdb, the multiplex PCR reads were re-called with MiXCR into one record per CDR3 protein. The table has 40,000 to 55,000 distinct CDR3 sequences, 60% to 80% seen once. The CDR3 runs 15 residues. The germline V gene has CDR1 SGHNT and CDR2 YENEEA.

This TCR came from a man aged 35 to 55 with primary liver carcinoma and hepatitis B virus infection. The V gene is TRBV11-3, the J gene TRBJ1-5; tentatively, D is TRBD1 (5 bases). Sequenced input: liver tumor tissue from sampling region 5. The subset was: tumor region T5, tumor centre. CDR3 sequence (DNA): TGTGTCAGCAGCTTAGATCTGGGGGTGGCTCAGCCTCAGCATTAT. The encoded protein is CVSSLDLGVAQPQHY.